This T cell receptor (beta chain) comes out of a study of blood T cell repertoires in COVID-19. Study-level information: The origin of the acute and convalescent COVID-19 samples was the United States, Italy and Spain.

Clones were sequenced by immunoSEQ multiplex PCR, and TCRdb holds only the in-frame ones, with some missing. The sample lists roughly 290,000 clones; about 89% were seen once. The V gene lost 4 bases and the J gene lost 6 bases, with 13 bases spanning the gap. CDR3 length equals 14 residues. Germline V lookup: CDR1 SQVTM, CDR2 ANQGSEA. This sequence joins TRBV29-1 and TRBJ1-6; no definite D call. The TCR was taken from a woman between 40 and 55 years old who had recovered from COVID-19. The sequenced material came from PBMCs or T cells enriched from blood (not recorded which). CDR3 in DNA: TGCAGCGTTGCGTTTGGGCAGACTAATTCACCCCTCCACTTT. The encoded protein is CSVAFGQTNSPLHF.